These 2 T cell receptor beta chains originate from one sample sequenced in a study of PD-L1 blockade in urothelial cancer. Time point reported: pretreatment peripheral blood. Measured with immunoSEQ multiplex PCR; TCRdb has only the in-frame clones, and not every one. The sample lists about 76,000 clones; roughly 90% were seen once. The sequencing used PBMCs, collected around atezolizumab (anti-PD-L1) treatment. The receptors shown here come from a man aged 65 to 85 with urothelial cancer.

The DNA of the CDR3 is TGTGCCAGCAGCGTAGGGGGCTTCACAGATACGCAGTATTTT. Amino acid sequence: CASSVGGFTDTQYF. The rearrangement uses TRBV9 and TRBJ2-3, with D maybe TRBD1 (5 bases). V lost 0 bases and J 2 bases, leaving 7 bases between the germline ends. CDR1 SGDLS and CDR2 YYNGEE come from the germline V gene. The CDR3 totals 14 residues.

CDR3 sequence reads: CASSPNIAVAGSDTQYF. In nucleotides, the CDR3 is TGTGCCAGCAGCCCGAACATAGCGGTTGCGGGATCAGATACGCAGTATTTT. This chain joins TRBV5-4 and TRBJ2-3; D is possibly TRBD2 (6 bases). Germline lookup yields CDR1 SGHNT and CDR2 YYREEE (reference sequence). Deletions cut 4 bases from V and 4 bases from J, with 22 bases between. CDR3 length: 17 residues.